This T cell receptor (beta chain) was retrieved from a study of shared clonotypes between healthy human individuals. V lost 2 bases to trimming and J lost 3 bases, with 11 bases between them. This CDR3 comprises 14 residues. The germline V gene has CDR1 SGHKS and CDR2 YYEKEE (reference sequence). In the source study's methods: ImmunoSEQ gave junction-only sequences without quality scores, so filtering differed. Assay: immunoSEQ multiplex PCR; the TCRdb copy retains only in-frame clones and omits some. That table gives V, J and clone size, and the DNA gave D and trimming. The sample has about half a million clones; roughly three quarters are singletons. The donors were adults (healthy and HIV-negative) with no recent acute infections or vaccinations. With unsorted samples, genomic DNA was obtained from approximately 96 million PBMCs.

The chain is built from TRBV5-5 and TRBJ2-5; D possibly corresponds to TRBD2 (6 bases). The sequenced sample consisted of PBMCs. The TCR comes from a woman between 40 and 50 years old in good health. Some clones in this sample may be carry-over from other donors' samples. CDR3 sequence (DNA): TGTGCCAGCAGCTTCAGGGACTCCGAAGAGACCCAGTACTTC. Translating gives CASSFRDSEETQYF.